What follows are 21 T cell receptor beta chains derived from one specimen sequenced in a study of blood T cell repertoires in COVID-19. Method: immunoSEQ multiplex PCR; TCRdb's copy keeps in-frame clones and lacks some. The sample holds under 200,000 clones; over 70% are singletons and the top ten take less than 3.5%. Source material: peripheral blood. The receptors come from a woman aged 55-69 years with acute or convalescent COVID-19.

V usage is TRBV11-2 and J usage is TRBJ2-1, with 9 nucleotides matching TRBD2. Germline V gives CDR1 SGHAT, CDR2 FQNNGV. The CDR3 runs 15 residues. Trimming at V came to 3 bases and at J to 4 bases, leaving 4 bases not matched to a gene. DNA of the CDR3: TGTGCCAGCAGCTTCCACGGACTAGCGTACAATGAGCAGTTCTTC. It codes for CASSFHGLAYNEQFF.

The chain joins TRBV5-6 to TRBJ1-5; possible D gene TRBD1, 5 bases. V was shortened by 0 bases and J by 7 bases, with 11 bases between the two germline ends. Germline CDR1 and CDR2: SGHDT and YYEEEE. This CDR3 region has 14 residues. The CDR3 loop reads CASSLGRGNQPQHF. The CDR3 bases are TGTGCCAGCAGCTTGGGGAGGGGAAACCAGCCCCAGCATTTT.

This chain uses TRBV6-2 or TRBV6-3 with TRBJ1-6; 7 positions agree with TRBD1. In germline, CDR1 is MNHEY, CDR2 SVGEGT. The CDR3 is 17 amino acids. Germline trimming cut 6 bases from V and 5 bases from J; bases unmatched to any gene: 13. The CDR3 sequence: CASSPTGESGNNSPLHF. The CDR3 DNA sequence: TGTGCCAGCAGCCCTACAGGGGAATCGGGCAATAATTCACCCCTCCACTTT.

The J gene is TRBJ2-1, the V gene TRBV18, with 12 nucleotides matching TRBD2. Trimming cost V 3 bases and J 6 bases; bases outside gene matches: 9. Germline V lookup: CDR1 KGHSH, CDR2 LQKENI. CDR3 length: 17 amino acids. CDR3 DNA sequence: TGTGCCAGCTCACCGACCCTAGCGGGGGGGCCGGGCAATGAGCAGTTCTTC. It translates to CASSPTLAGGPGNEQFF. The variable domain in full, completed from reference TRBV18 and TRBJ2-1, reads NAGVMQNPRHLVRRRGQEARLRCSPMKGHSHVYWYRQLPEEGLKFMVYLQKENIIDESGMPKERFSAEFPKEGPSILRIQQVVRGDSAAYFCASSPTLAGGPGNEQFFGPGTRLTVL.

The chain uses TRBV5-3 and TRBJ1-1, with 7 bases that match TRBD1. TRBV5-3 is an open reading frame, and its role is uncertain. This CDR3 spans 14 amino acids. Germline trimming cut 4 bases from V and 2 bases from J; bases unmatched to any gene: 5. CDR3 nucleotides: TGTGCCAGAAGCCCGGACAGGATTAACACTGAAGCTTTCTTT. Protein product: CARSPDRINTEAFF.

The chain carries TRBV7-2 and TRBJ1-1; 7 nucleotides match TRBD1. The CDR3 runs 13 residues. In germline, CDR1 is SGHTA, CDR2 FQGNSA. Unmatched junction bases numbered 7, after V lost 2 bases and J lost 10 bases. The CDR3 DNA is TGTGCCAGCAGCTTATCCCCGGGACAGATAGCTTTCTTT. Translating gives CASSLSPGQIAFF.

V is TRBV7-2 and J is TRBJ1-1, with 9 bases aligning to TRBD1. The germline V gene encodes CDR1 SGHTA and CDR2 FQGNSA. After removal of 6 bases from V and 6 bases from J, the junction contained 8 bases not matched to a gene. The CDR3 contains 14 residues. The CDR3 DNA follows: TGTGCCAGCAGTTTTGAGAACAGGGGGCCTGAAGCTTTCTTT. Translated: CASSFENRGPEAFF.

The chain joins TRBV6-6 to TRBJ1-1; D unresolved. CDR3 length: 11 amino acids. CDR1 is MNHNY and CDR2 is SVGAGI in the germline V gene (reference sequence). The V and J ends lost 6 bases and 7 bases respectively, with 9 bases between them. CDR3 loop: CASRAEGEAFF. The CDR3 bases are TGTGCCAGCAGGGCTGAGGGTGAAGCTTTCTTT.

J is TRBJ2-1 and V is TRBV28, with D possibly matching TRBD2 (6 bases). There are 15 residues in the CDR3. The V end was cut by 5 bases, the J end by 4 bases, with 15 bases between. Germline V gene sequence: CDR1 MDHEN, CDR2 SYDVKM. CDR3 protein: CASSPTGENYNEQFF. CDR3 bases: TGTGCCAGCAGTCCCACGGGGGAAAATTACAATGAGCAGTTCTTC.

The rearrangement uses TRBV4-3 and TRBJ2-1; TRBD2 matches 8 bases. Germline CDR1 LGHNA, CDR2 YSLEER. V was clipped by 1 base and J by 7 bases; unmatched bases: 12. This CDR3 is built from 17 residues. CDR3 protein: CASSQAPGGGTGNEQFF. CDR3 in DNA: TGCGCCAGCAGCCAAGCCCCCGGGGGGGGCACGGGGAATGAGCAGTTCTTC.

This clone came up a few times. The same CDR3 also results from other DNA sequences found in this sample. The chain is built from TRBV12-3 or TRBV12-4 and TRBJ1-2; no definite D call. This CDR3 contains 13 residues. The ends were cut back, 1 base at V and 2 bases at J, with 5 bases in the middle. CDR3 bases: TGTGCCAGCAGTTTAGACAGCAACTATGGCTACACCTTC. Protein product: CASSLDSNYGYTF.

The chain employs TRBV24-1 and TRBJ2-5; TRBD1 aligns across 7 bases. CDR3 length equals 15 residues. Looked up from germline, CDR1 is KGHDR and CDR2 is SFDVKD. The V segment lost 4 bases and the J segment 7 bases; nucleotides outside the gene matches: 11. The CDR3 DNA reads TGTGCCACCAGTGAGGGGGACAGCGAGAGGGGGACCCAGTACTTC. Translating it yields CATSEGDSERGTQYF.

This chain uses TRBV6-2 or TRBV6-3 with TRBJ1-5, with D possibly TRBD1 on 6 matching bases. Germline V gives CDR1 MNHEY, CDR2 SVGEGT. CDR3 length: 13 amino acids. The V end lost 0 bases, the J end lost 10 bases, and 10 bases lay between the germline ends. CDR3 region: CASSYSEDRPQHF. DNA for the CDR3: TGTGCCAGCAGTTACTCGGAGGACAGACCCCAGCATTTT.

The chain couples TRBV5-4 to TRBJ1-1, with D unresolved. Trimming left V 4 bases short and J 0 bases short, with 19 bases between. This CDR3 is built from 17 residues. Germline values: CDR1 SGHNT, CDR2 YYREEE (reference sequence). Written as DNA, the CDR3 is TGTGCCAGCAGCCGGGGAAGAACCACACCCTTGAACACTGAAGCTTTCTTT. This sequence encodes CASSRGRTTPLNTEAFF.

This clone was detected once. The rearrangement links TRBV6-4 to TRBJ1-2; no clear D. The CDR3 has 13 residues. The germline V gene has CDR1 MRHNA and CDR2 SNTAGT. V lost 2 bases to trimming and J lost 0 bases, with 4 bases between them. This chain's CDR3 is CASSDGPNYGYTF. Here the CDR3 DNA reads TGTGCCAGCAGTGACGGGCCTAACTATGGCTACACCTTC.

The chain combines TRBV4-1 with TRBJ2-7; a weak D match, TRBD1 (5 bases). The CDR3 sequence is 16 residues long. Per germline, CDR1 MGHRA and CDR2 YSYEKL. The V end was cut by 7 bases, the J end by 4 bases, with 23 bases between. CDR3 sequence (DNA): TGCGCCAGCACCTACGGCTCAGGGCTGCAGGGATACGAGCAGTACTTC. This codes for CASTYGSGLQGYEQYF.

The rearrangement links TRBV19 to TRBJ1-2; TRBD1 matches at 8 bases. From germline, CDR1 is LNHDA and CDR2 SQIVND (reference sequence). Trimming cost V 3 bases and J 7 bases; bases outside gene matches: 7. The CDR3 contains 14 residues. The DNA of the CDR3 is TGTGCCAGTAGTATCGCAGGGGGCGCCGGTGGCTACACCTTC. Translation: CASSIAGGAGGYTF. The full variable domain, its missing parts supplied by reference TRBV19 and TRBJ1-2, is DGGITQSPKYLFRKEGQNVTLSCEQNLNHDAMYWYRQDPGQGLRLIYYSQIVNDFQKGDIAEGYSVSREKKESFPLTVTSAQKNPTAFYLCASSIAGGAGGYTFGSGTRLTVV.

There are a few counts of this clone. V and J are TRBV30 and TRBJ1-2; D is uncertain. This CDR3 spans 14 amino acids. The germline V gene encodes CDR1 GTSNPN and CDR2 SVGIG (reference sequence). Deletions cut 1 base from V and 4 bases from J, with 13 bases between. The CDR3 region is CAWSAAPGGYGYTF. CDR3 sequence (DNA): TGTGCCTGGAGTGCGGCCCCGGGAGGCTATGGCTACACCTTC. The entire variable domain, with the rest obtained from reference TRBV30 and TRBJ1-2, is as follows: SQTIHQWPATLVQPVGSPLSLECTVEGTSNPNLYWYRQAAGRGLQLLFYSVGIGQISSEVPQNLSASRPQDRQFILSSKKLLLSDSGFYLCAWSAAPGGYGYTFGSGTRLTVV.

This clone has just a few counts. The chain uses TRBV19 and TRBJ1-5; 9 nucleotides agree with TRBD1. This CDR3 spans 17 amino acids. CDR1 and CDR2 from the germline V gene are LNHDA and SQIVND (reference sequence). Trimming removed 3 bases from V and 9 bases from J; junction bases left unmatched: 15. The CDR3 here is CASSINTGQGGYRPQHF. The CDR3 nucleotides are TGTGCCAGTAGTATCAATACGGGACAGGGAGGATATCGGCCCCAGCATTTT.

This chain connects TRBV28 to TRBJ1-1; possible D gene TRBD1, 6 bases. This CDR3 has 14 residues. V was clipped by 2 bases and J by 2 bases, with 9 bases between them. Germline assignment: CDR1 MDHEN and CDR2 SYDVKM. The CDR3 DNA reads TGTGCCAGCAGTTTACCAGGGGTCAACACTGAAGCTTTCTTT. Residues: CASSLPGVNTEAFF.

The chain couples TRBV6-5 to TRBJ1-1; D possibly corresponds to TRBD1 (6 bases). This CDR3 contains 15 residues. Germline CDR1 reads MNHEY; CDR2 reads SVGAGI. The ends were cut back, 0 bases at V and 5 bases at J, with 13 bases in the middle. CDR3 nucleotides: TGTGCCAGCAGTTACTCTGGCGGGGGCAGGACTGAAGCTTTCTTT. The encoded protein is CASSYSGGGRTEAFF.